The 2 T cell receptor beta chains given below trace back to one sample, sequenced in a study of CD8+ T cells in alopecia areata. TCR sequencing used cDNA made by reverse transcription of extracted RNA. Produced via immunoSEQ multiplex PCR; TCRdb's table is partial and in-frame only. This sample has 150,000 or so clones, with around 86% found just once. The source was CD8+ T cells sorted from blood, collected at week 0. The receptors here all came from a human donor with alopecia areata.

This clone has a single count. V and J are TRBV5-1 and TRBJ2-3; 13 positions match TRBD2. CDR3 length: 16 residues. Germline values: CDR1 SGHRS, CDR2 YFSETQ. Trimming removed 4 bases from V and 4 bases from J; junction bases left unmatched: 6. In DNA form, the CDR3 reads TGCGCCAGCAGCCAAGGACTAGCGGGAGTCGCAGATACGCAGTATTTT. Translating it yields CASSQGLAGVADTQYF.

This clone appeared once. The J gene is TRBJ2-7, the V gene TRBV27, with D unclear. CDR1 and CDR2 (germline): MNHEY, SMNVEV (reference sequence). The CDR3 extends over 16 amino acids. V was shortened by 5 bases and J by 4 bases, with 21 bases between the two germline ends. CDR3 sequence (DNA): TGTGCCAGCAGTCCGACTGGGGTCGCGAATAGGTACGAGCAGTACTTC. This codes for CASSPTGVANRYEQYF.